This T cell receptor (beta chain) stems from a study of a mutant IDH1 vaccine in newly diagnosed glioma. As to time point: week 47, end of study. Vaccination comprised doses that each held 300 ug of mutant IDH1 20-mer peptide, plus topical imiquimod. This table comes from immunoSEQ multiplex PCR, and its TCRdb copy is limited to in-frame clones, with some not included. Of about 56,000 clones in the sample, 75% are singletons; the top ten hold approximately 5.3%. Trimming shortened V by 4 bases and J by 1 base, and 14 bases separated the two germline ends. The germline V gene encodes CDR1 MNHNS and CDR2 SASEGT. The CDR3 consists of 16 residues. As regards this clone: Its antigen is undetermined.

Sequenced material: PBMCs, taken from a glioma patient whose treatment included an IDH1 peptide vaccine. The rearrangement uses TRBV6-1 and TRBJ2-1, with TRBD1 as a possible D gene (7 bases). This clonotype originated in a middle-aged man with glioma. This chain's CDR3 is CASSATPGGSYNEQFF. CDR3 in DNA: TGTGCCAGCAGTGCAACGCCAGGGGGGTCCTACAATGAGCAGTTCTTC.